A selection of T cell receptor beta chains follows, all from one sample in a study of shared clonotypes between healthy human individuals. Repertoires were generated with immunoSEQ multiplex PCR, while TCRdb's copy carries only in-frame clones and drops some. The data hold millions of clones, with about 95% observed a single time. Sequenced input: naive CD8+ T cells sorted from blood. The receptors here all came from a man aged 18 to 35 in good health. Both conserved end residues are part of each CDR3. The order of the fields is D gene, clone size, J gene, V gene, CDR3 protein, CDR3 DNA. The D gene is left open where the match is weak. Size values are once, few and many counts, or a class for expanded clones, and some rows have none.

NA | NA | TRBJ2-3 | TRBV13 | CASSLSADTQYF | TGTGCCAGCAGCCTCTCGGCAGATACGCAGTATTTT
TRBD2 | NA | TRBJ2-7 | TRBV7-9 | CASSLGRGDSYEQYF | TGTGCCAGCAGCTTAGGTCGGGGGGACTCCTACGAGCAGTACTTC
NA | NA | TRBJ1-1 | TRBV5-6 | CASRRDMQNTEAFF | TGTGCCAGCAGACGGGACATGCAGAACACTGAAGCTTTCTTT
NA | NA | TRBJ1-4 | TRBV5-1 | CASSGRGLVATNEKLFF | TGCGCCAGCAGCGGCAGGGGCCTAGTTGCAACTAATGAAAAACTGTTTTTT
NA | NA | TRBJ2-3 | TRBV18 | CASSPTDTQYF | TGTGCCAGCTCACCGACAGATACGCAGTATTTT
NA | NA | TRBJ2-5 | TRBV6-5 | CASSYETRGETQYF | TGTGCCAGCAGTTACGAGACTAGGGGAGAGACCCAGTACTTC
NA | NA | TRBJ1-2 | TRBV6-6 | CASSWVASYGYTF | TGTGCCAGCAGTTGGGTCGCCTCCTATGGCTACACCTTC
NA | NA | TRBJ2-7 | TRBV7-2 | CASSLGGGSYEQYF | TGTGCCAGCAGCTTAGGAGGTGGCTCCTACGAGCAGTACTTC
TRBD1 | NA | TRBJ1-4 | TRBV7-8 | CASSLPDREGEKLFF | TGTGCCAGCAGCTTACCAGACAGGGAAGGTGAAAAACTGTTTTTT
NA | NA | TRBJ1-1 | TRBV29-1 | CSVEMGMRTEAFF | TGCAGCGTTGAAATGGGGATGCGGACTGAAGCTTTCTTT
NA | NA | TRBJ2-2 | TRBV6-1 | CASSEEGRLTGELFF | TGTGCCAGCAGTGAAGAGGGACGGTTAACCGGGGAGCTGTTTTTT
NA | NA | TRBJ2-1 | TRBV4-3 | CASSQALLDEQFF | TGCGCCAGCAGCCAAGCCCTTTTGGATGAGCAGTTCTTC
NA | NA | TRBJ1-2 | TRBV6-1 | CASQGLYGYTF | TGTGCCAGCCAGGGTCTCTATGGCTACACCTTC
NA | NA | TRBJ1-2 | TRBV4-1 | CASSQVGQGIDRYGYTF | TGCGCCAGCAGCCAAGTGGGGCAGGGGATAGACCGCTATGGCTACACCTTC
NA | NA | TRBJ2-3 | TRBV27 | CASSWTGSTDTQYF | TGTGCCAGCAGCTGGACTGGATCCACAGATACGCAGTATTTT
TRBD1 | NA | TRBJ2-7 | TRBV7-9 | CASSLPGQGAILSYEQYF | TGTGCCAGCAGCCTACCCGGACAGGGGGCAATCCTATCCTACGAGCAGTACTTC
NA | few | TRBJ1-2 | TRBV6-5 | CASSYSGLEDYTF | TGTGCCAGCAGTTACTCGGGACTTGAAGACTACACCTTC
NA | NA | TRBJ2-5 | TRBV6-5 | CASSLIQRAETQYF | TGTGCCAGCAGCCTCATTCAGCGGGCGGAGACCCAGTACTTC
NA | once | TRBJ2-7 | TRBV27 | CASSFTIGYEQYF | TGTGCCAGCAGTTTTACGATAGGGTACGAGCAGTACTTC
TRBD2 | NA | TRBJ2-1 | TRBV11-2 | CASSLVREGYNEQFF | TGTGCCAGCAGCTTAGTACGGGAGGGGTACAATGAGCAGTTCTTC
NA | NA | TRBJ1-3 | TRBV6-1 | CASSESALDDAKRNTIYF | TGTGCCAGCAGTGAGTCGGCCCTGGATGATGCAAAAAGAAACACCATATATTTT
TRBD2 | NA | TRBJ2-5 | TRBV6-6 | CASSYTGGPETQYF | TGTGCCAGCAGTTACACGGGGGGGCCGGAGACCCAGTACTTC
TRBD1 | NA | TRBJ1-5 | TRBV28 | CASSLFLSGTGYQPQHF | TGTGCCAGCAGTTTATTCCTCTCAGGGACAGGGTATCAGCCCCAGCATTTT
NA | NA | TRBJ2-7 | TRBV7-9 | CASSLSWSGTYEQYF | TGTGCCAGCAGCTTAAGTTGGAGCGGAACCTACGAGCAGTACTTC